The present entry profiles one T cell receptor beta chain with its context. Trimming cost V 5 bases and J 2 bases, with 18 bases left between them. Germline V gives CDR1 SGHRS, CDR2 YFSETQ. This CDR3 spans 16 amino acids. This record belongs to a study of blood T cell repertoires in COVID-19. About the research overall: Sites in the United States, Italy and Spain provided acute and convalescent COVID-19 samples.

Only in-frame clones appear in the TCRdb table, and some are missing; sequencing was by immunoSEQ multiplex PCR. Of hundreds of thousands of clones listed, 88% are singletons. The sequencing sample was made of peripheral blood. This sequence was found in a woman in her 70s with COVID-19, enrolled during active disease. The chain carries TRBV5-1 and TRBJ2-3; a weak D match, TRBD2 (6 bases). The CDR3 DNA sequence: TGCGCCAGCAGTTCTACGGGGGTCTTAGCCACAGATACGCAGTATTTT. Protein product: CASSSTGVLATDTQYF.